The 15 T cell receptor beta chains reported below all come from one sample, sequenced in a study of monozygotic twins with inflammatory bowel disease. TCRdb reanalyzed the 5' RACE reads and collapses them to one entry per CDR3 protein, without DNA. This repertoire comprises fewer than 550,000 distinct CDR3 sequences; its ten largest clones make up about 2.6%. Sequences were obtained from blood. Every receptor here comes from a human donor with ulcerative colitis or Crohn's disease, or a healthy co-twin of an affected twin (not recorded which).

CDR3 in amino acids: CASSSQMTLNEKLFF. V is TRBV18 and J is TRBJ1-4. The CDR3 spans 15 residues. Germline-derived CDR1 and CDR2 are KGHSH and LQKENI.

V and J are TRBV27 and TRBJ1-2; without DNA, the TCRdb call of TRBD1 cannot be checked. Per germline, CDR1 MNHEY and CDR2 SMNVEV (reference sequence). This CDR3 is built from 17 residues. The CDR3 spells CASSIQGAQSANYGYTF.

The genes are TRBV7-2 and TRBJ1-4; TCRdb's D call, TRBD1, is unchecked because there is no DNA. The CDR3 totals 14 residues. Germline assignment: CDR1 SGHTA and CDR2 FQGNSA. CDR3 residues: CASSRRWGNEKLFF. The entire variable domain, with the rest obtained from reference TRBV7-2 and TRBJ1-4, is as follows: GAGVSQSPSNKVTEKGKDVELRCDPISGHTALYWYRQSLGQGLEFLIYFQGNSAPDKSGLPSDRFSAERTGGSVSTLTIQRTQQEDSAVYLCASSRRWGNEKLFFGSGTQLSVL.

The chain combines TRBV11-2 with TRBJ2-5; the D gene TCRdb calls, TRBD2, cannot be checked with no DNA. Germline V lookup: CDR1 SGHAT, CDR2 FQNNGV. The length of the CDR3 is 17 residues. CDR3 in amino acids: CASSLGTSGGLLETQYF. Drawing the rest from reference TRBV11-2 and TRBJ2-5, the complete variable domain is EAGVAQSPRYKIIEKRQSVAFWCNPISGHATLYWYQQILGQGPKLLIQFQNNGVVDDSQLPKDRFSAERLKGVDSTLKIQPAKLEDSAVYLCASSLGTSGGLLETQYFGPGTRLLVL.

V and J are TRBV7-2 and TRBJ2-4; TCRdb selects TRBD1, and the lack of DNA leaves this call unchecked. Per the germline V gene, CDR1 is SGHTA and CDR2 is FQGNSA. There are 17 residues in the CDR3. This CDR3 reads CASSSEFRTVAKNIQYF.

The V gene is TRBV4-1, the J gene TRBJ2-2; TCRdb designates TRBD2, a call that cannot be tested without DNA. The germline V gene has CDR1 MGHRA and CDR2 YSYEKL. This CDR3 contains 19 residues. The CDR3 loop reads CASSQKPAGVISNTGELFF.

The V and J genes are TRBV5-4 and TRBJ2-5; TCRdb names TRBD1, which stays unverified in the absence of DNA. The CDR3 runs to 17 residues. Germline V CDR1 and CDR2: SGHNT, YYREEE (reference sequence). The CDR3 is CASSLPGQLGVQETQYF.

J is TRBJ2-7 and V is TRBV7-3. The germline gives CDR1 SGHTA, CDR2 FQGTGA. The CDR3 spans 13 residues. CDR3 protein: CASSSSSVTVKYF.

This chain joins TRBV12-3 or TRBV12-4 and TRBJ2-3; the D call of TRBD2 rests on TCRdb alone, since no DNA is present to check it. CDR3 length: 15 amino acids. This chain's CDR3 is CASSTSGRITDTQYF.

V gene TRBV5-1 combines with J gene TRBJ2-5; TCRdb gives TRBD1 as the D gene, but with no DNA this cannot be confirmed. The CDR3 is 15 amino acids. The germline CDR1 and CDR2 sequences are SGHRS and YFSETQ. This CDR3 reads CASRGDRVIWETQYF.

This chain uses TRBV7-2 with TRBJ2-3; with no DNA, the TCRdb D assignment of TRBD1 cannot be verified. CDR3 length: 14 amino acids. CDR1 is SGHTA, CDR2 FQGNSA, per germline. The CDR3 loop reads CASSPGVWEDTQYF. The variable domain in full, completed from reference TRBV7-2 and TRBJ2-3, reads GAGVSQSPSNKVTEKGKDVELRCDPISGHTALYWYRQSLGQGLEFLIYFQGNSAPDKSGLPSDRFSAERTGGSVSTLTIQRTQQEDSAVYLCASSPGVWEDTQYFGPGTRLTVL.

The V and J genes are TRBV7-2 and TRBJ2-1. The CDR3 runs 12 residues. CDR1 and CDR2 from the germline V gene are SGHTA and FQGNSA. This chain's CDR3 is CASRYASSEQFF.

The chain recombines TRBV15 with TRBJ2-1; TCRdb selects TRBD2, and the lack of DNA leaves this call unchecked. This CDR3 contains 14 residues. CDR1 and CDR2 (germline): LNHNV, YYDKDF (reference sequence). The CDR3 here is CATRGTSGNNEQFF.

The rearrangement links TRBV2 to TRBJ2-2. Per germline, CDR1 SNHLY and CDR2 FYNNEI. CDR3 length: 14 amino acids. CDR3 region: CASFTGVNTGELFF.

The chain uses TRBV7-9 and TRBJ2-3. This CDR3 has 12 amino acids. Germline CDR1 is SEHNR and CDR2 is FQNEAQ (reference sequence). The chain's CDR3 is CASGNSTDTQYF. Full variable domain (rest looked up from reference TRBV7-9 and TRBJ2-3): DTGVSQNPRHKITKRGQNVTFRCDPISEHNRLYWYRQTLGQGPEFLTYFQNEAQLEKSRLLSDRFSAERPKGSFSTLEIQRTEQGDSAMYLCASGNSTDTQYFGPGTRLTVL.